These T cell receptor beta chains were read from a single sample in a study of cytomegalovirus exposure and HLA in healthy donors. Assay: immunoSEQ multiplex PCR; the TCRdb copy retains only in-frame clones and omits some. Among hundreds of thousands of clones listed, almost 80% were seen once. Sequencing was performed on PBMCs. Every receptor here comes from a male donor in good health and CMV-seronegative. CDR3s include the opening cysteine and the closing phenylalanine or tryptophan. Each record gives: CDR3 DNA, CDR3 protein, clone size, J gene, D gene, CDR3 length, V gene. A D gene is named only where the DNA matches it firmly. Some rows mark clone size as missing; the rest say once, few, many or name a class of expanded clone.

CDR3nt: TGCAGCGCCCGAGTCGGGACAGGGGGTTTCTACGAGCAGTACTTC; CDR3aa: CSARVGTGGFYEQYF; abundance: NA; j_gene: TRBJ2-7; d_gene: TRBD1; len: 15; v_gene: TRBV29-1
CDR3nt: TGTGCCAGCAGCCCGCCCGGGACAGGATTCTATGGCTACACCTTC; CDR3aa: CASSPPGTGFYGYTF; abundance: NA; j_gene: TRBJ1-2; d_gene: TRBD1; len: 15; v_gene: TRBV7-2
CDR3nt: TGTGCCAGCAGAAACAGGCTAGCGGCATACAATGAGCAGTTCTTC; CDR3aa: CASRNRLAAYNEQFF; abundance: NA; j_gene: TRBJ2-1; d_gene: TRBD2; len: 15; v_gene: TRBV28
CDR3nt: TGTGCCAGCAGCTTATCAGGGTTCTACAATGAGCAGTTCTTC; CDR3aa: CASSLSGFYNEQFF; abundance: NA; j_gene: TRBJ2-1; d_gene: NA; len: 14; v_gene: TRBV7-3
CDR3nt: TGCAGTGCTACTACTAACAATGAGCAGTTCTTC; CDR3aa: CSATTNNEQFF; abundance: NA; j_gene: TRBJ2-1; d_gene: NA; len: 11; v_gene: TRBV20-1
CDR3nt: TGTGCCAGCAGCTTATCCCCGACGGGTTCCTACGAGCAGTACTTC; CDR3aa: CASSLSPTGSYEQYF; abundance: NA; j_gene: TRBJ2-7; d_gene: NA; len: 15; v_gene: TRBV5-4
CDR3nt: TGTGCCAGCAGTGAAAGAACGGAGAATCAGCCCCAGCATTTT; CDR3aa: CASSERTENQPQHF; abundance: few; j_gene: TRBJ1-5; d_gene: NA; len: 14; v_gene: TRBV2
CDR3nt: TGCGCCAGCAGCTTGAAGAGACAGGGACACGAGCAGTACTTC; CDR3aa: CASSLKRQGHEQYF; abundance: NA; j_gene: TRBJ2-7; d_gene: TRBD1; len: 14; v_gene: TRBV5-1
CDR3nt: TGTGCCTGGAGTATAGACAGGAACACTGAAGCTTTCTTT; CDR3aa: CAWSIDRNTEAFF; abundance: NA; j_gene: TRBJ1-1; d_gene: NA; len: 13; v_gene: TRBV30
CDR3nt: TGTGCCAGCAGCCACCCCTCGGGAGGCTACACCTTC; CDR3aa: CASSHPSGGYTF; abundance: once; j_gene: TRBJ1-2; d_gene: NA; len: 12; v_gene: TRBV14
CDR3nt: TGTGCCAGCAGTTTACCAGGGGTGGGCAATCAGCCCCAGCATTTT; CDR3aa: CASSLPGVGNQPQHF; abundance: once; j_gene: TRBJ1-5; d_gene: NA; len: 15; v_gene: TRBV28
CDR3nt: TGTGCCAGCAGCTTGGACCTGGGACAGGGATCCTACGAGCAGTACTTC; CDR3aa: CASSLDLGQGSYEQYF; abundance: NA; j_gene: TRBJ2-7; d_gene: TRBD1; len: 16; v_gene: TRBV5-5
CDR3nt: TGTGCCAGCAGCGTCAGGGGGCTGTTTTACGAGCAGTACTTC; CDR3aa: CASSVRGLFYEQYF; abundance: NA; j_gene: TRBJ2-7; d_gene: TRBD1; len: 14; v_gene: TRBV5-5
CDR3nt: TGCAGCGTACGAACCGGGACAGGGATCAATCAGCCCCAGCATTTT; CDR3aa: CSVRTGTGINQPQHF; abundance: NA; j_gene: TRBJ1-5; d_gene: TRBD1; len: 15; v_gene: TRBV29-1
CDR3nt: TGTGCCAGCAGCGTCGACAGGGGAGGTGGCTACACCTTC; CDR3aa: CASSVDRGGGYTF; abundance: NA; j_gene: TRBJ1-2; d_gene: TRBD1; len: 13; v_gene: TRBV9
CDR3nt: TGTGCCTGGAGTACCGGGACTAGCGGGAATACAGATACGCAGTATTTT; CDR3aa: CAWSTGTSGNTDTQYF; abundance: once; j_gene: TRBJ2-3; d_gene: TRBD2; len: 16; v_gene: TRBV30
CDR3nt: TGTGCCAGCAGCCCCCAGAAGGGGGACACCGGAAACACCATATATTTT; CDR3aa: CASSPQKGDTGNTIYF; abundance: NA; j_gene: TRBJ1-3; d_gene: NA; len: 16; v_gene: TRBV4-2
CDR3nt: TGTGCCTGGAGTCGGGACAGGGGCTACGAGCAGTACTTC; CDR3aa: CAWSRDRGYEQYF; abundance: NA; j_gene: TRBJ2-7; d_gene: TRBD1; len: 13; v_gene: TRBV30
CDR3nt: TGTGCTAGTGGTTTTACAGGGGGCCATGAGCAGTTCTTC; CDR3aa: CASGFTGGHEQFF; abundance: NA; j_gene: TRBJ2-1; d_gene: TRBD1; len: 13; v_gene: TRBV12-5
CDR3nt: TGTGCCACCAGCAGAGATCTGCAGGGGGCGAACGAGCAGTACTTC; CDR3aa: CATSRDLQGANEQYF; abundance: NA; j_gene: TRBJ2-7; d_gene: TRBD1; len: 15; v_gene: TRBV15
CDR3nt: TGTGCCAGCAACCCACCTGGGGGCAGGAACACTGAAGCTTTCTTT; CDR3aa: CASNPPGGRNTEAFF; abundance: once; j_gene: TRBJ1-1; d_gene: NA; len: 15; v_gene: TRBV27
CDR3nt: TGTGCCAGCAGCATCGAGGGCTATGGCTACACCTTC; CDR3aa: CASSIEGYGYTF; abundance: NA; j_gene: TRBJ1-2; d_gene: NA; len: 12; v_gene: TRBV9
CDR3nt: TGTGCCAGCAGTCCCGACAGGGGTTTCTACAATGAGCAGTTCTTC; CDR3aa: CASSPDRGFYNEQFF; abundance: NA; j_gene: TRBJ2-1; d_gene: TRBD1; len: 15; v_gene: TRBV5-4
CDR3nt: TGTGCCAGCAGCTTAGTCCAGGGAGGAAACACCATATATTTT; CDR3aa: CASSLVQGGNTIYF; abundance: NA; j_gene: TRBJ1-3; d_gene: NA; len: 14; v_gene: TRBV7-6
CDR3nt: TGTGCCAGCAGTATGAGGCGGGCGCGGGAGACCCAGTACTTC; CDR3aa: CASSMRRARETQYF; abundance: NA; j_gene: TRBJ2-5; d_gene: NA; len: 14; v_gene: TRBV6-5
CDR3nt: TGCGCCAGCAGTCGAGACAGCCCTGGCTACACCTTC; CDR3aa: CASSRDSPGYTF; abundance: NA; j_gene: TRBJ1-2; d_gene: NA; len: 12; v_gene: TRBV5-1
CDR3nt: TGTGCCAGCAGGGGGGCTCTACCTATCTACGAGCAGTACTTC; CDR3aa: CASRGALPIYEQYF; abundance: NA; j_gene: TRBJ2-7; d_gene: NA; len: 14; v_gene: TRBV27
CDR3nt: TGTGCCAGCAGCGTACGGGCGGGAGGGCCCGAGCAGTACTTC; CDR3aa: CASSVRAGGPEQYF; abundance: NA; j_gene: TRBJ2-7; d_gene: TRBD2; len: 14; v_gene: TRBV9
CDR3nt: TGCGCCAGCAGCTATGGACAGGGTCTAAATGAAAAACTGTTTTTT; CDR3aa: CASSYGQGLNEKLFF; abundance: NA; j_gene: TRBJ1-4; d_gene: TRBD1; len: 15; v_gene: TRBV5-1
CDR3nt: TGTGCCAGCAGTAGACCCTTAGGGACAAGGAACACCATATATTTT; CDR3aa: CASSRPLGTRNTIYF; abundance: NA; j_gene: TRBJ1-3; d_gene: NA; len: 15; v_gene: TRBV6-1
CDR3nt: TGTGCCAGCAGTTCCGACAGGGTCGGCTACACCTTC; CDR3aa: CASSSDRVGYTF; abundance: once; j_gene: TRBJ1-2; d_gene: TRBD1; len: 12; v_gene: TRBV27